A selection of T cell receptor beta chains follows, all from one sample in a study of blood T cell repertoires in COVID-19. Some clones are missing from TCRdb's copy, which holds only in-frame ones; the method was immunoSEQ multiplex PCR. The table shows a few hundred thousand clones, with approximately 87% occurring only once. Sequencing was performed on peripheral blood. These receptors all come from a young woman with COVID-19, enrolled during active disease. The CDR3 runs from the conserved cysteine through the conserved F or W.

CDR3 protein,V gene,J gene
CASRPVQDRVNEQFF,TRBV19,TRBJ2-1
CAISEPGQASYEQYF,TRBV10-3,TRBJ2-7
CASRPGLAAYNEQFF,TRBV27,TRBJ2-1
CASSTQVHNYGYTF,TRBV2,TRBJ1-2
CASSETSAIIETQYF,TRBV25-1,TRBJ2-5
CASTITGELFF,TRBV28,TRBJ2-2
CASSSLPRGKDTEAFF,TRBV27,TRBJ1-1
CASRGLAPYNEQFF,TRBV2,TRBJ2-1
CASSLVLAGQNEQYF,TRBV7-6,TRBJ2-7
CASSLSSGYIYEQYF,TRBV5-1,TRBJ2-7
CASSLGLARYKGNEQFF,TRBV5-1,TRBJ2-1